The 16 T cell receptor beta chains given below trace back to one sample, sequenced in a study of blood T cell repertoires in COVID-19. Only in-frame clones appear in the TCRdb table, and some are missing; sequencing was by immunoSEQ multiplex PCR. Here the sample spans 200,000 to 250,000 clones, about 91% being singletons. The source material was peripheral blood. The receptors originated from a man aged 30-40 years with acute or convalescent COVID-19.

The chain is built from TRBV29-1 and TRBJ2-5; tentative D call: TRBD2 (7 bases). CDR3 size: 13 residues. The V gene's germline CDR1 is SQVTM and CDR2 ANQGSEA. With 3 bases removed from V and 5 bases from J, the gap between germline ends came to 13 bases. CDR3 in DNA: TGCAGCGTTGATAGGGGGGGCGCGGAGACCCAGTACTTC. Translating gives CSVDRGGAETQYF.

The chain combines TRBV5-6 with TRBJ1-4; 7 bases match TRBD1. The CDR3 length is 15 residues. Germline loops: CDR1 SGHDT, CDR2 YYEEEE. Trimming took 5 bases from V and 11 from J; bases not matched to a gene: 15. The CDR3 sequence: CASREAGTDGRKLFF. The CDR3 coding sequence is TGTGCCAGCAGGGAAGCCGGGACAGATGGGAGGAAACTGTTTTTT.

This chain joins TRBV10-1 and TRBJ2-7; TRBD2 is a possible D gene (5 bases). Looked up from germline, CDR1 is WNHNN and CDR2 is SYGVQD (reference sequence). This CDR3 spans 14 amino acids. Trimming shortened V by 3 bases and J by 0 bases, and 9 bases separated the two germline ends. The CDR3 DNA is TGCGCCAGCAGTGATGGTGGGAGCTCCTACGAGCAGTACTTC. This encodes CASSDGGSSYEQYF.

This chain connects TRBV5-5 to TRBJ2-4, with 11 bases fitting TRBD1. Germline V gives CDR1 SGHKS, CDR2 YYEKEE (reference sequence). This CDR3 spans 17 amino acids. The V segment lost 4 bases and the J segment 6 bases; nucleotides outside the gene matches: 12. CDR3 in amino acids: CASSVGWTGGAGNIQYF. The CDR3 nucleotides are TGTGCCAGCAGCGTGGGATGGACAGGGGGCGCGGGAAACATTCAGTACTTC.

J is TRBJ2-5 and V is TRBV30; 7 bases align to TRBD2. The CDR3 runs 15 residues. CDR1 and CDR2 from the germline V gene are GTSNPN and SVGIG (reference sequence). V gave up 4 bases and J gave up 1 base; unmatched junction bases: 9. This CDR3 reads CAWIHLGLIQETQYF. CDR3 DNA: TGTGCCTGGATCCACCTGGGACTAATCCAAGAGACCCAGTACTTC.

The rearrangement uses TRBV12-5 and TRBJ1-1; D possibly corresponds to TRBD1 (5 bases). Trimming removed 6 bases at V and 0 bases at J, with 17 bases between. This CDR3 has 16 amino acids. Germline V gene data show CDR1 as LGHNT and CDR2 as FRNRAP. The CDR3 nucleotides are TGTGCTAGTGGCTTAGGGGCAGGGCTTATGAACACTGAAGCTTTCTTT. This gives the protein CASGLGAGLMNTEAFF.

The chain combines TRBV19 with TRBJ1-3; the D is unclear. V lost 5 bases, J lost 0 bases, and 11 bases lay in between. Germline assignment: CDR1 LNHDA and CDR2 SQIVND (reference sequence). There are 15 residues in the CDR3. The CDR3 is CASSEDPSSGNTIYF. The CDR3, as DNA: TGTGCCAGTAGTGAGGATCCATCCTCTGGAAACACCATATATTTT.

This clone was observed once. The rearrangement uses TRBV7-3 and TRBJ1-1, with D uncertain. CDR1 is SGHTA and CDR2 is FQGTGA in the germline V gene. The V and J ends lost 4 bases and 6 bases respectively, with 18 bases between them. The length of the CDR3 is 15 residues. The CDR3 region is CASSYIGGRMAEAFF. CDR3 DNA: TGTGCCAGCAGCTACATCGGTGGGAGGATGGCTGAAGCTTTCTTT. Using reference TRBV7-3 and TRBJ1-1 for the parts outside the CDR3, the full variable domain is GAGVSQTPSNKVTEKGKYVELRCDPISGHTALYWYRQSLGQGPEFLIYFQGTGAADDSGLPNDRFFAVRPEGSVSTLKIQRTERGDSAVYLCASSYIGGRMAEAFFGQGTRLTVV.

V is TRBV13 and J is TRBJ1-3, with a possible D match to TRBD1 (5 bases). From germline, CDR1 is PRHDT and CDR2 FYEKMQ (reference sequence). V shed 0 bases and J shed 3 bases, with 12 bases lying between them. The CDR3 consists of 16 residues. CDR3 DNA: TGTGCCAGCAGCTTAGGCCGCAGGGACTTTGGAAACACCATATATTTT. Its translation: CASSLGRRDFGNTIYF. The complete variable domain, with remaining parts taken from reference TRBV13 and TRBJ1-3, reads AAGVIQSPRHLIKEKRETATLKCYPIPRHDTVYWYQQGPGQDPQFLISFYEKMQSDKGSIPDRFSAQQFSDYHSELNMSSLELGDSALYFCASSLGRRDFGNTIYFGEGSWLTVV.

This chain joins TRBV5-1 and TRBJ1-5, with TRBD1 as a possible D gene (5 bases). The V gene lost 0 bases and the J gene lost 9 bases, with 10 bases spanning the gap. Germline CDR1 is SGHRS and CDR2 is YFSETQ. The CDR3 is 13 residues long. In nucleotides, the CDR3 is TGCGCCAGCAGCTTGGAGGGGTCGTGGCCCCAGCATTTT. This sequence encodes CASSLEGSWPQHF.

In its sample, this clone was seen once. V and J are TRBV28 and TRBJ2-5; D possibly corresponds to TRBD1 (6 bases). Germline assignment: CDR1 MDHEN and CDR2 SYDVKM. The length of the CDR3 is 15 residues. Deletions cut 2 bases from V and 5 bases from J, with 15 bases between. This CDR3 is CASSLRTGWEETQYF. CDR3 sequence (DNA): TGTGCCAGCAGTTTACGAACAGGGTGGGAGGAGACCCAGTACTTC.

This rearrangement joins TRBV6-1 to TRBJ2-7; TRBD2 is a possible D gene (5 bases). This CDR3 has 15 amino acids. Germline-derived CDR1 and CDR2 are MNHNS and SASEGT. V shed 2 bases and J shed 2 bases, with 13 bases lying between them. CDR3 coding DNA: TGTGCCAGCAGTGAAAGCGGAGTGAGTCCCTACGAGCAGTACTTC. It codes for CASSESGVSPYEQYF.

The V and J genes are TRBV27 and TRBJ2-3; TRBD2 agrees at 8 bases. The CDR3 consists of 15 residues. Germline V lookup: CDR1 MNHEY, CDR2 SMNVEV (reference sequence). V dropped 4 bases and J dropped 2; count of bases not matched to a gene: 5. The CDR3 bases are TGTGCCAGCAGTTCGGGGGGGCTGTACACAGATACGCAGTATTTT. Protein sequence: CASSSGGLYTDTQYF.

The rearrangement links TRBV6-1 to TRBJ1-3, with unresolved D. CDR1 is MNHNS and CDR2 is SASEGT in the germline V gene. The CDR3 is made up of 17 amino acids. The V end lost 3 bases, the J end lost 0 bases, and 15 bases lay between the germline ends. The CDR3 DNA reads TGTGCCAGCAGTGATATATTTAACTCCTTCTCTGGAAACACCATATATTTT. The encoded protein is CASSDIFNSFSGNTIYF.

As DNA, the CDR3 is TGTGCCAGCAAGGACAGTCTCGATAATTCACCCCTCCACTTT. The encoded protein is CASKDSLDNSPLHF. The chain employs TRBV6-5 and TRBJ1-6; D possibly corresponds to TRBD1 (6 bases). The CDR3 runs 14 residues. Trimming removed 7 bases from V and 5 bases from J, with 12 bases in between. Germline V CDR1 and CDR2: MNHEY, SVGAGI.

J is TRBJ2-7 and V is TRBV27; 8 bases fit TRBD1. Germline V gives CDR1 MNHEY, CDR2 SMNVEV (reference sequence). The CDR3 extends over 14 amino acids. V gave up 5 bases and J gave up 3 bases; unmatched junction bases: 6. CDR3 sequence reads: CASSNRQGSYEQYF. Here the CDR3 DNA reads TGTGCCAGCAGTAACCGACAGGGGAGCTACGAGCAGTACTTC.